These 8 T cell receptor beta chains came from one sample sequenced in a study of blood T cell repertoires in COVID-19. The data were produced by immunoSEQ multiplex PCR, yet TCRdb's version contains in-frame clones alone and is incomplete. The table shows approximately 170,000 clones, with about 80% occurring only once. Sequencing used peripheral blood. The receptor set was obtained from a man in his 70s with active or convalescent COVID-19.

The chain employs TRBV12-3 or TRBV12-4 and TRBJ2-7, with D tentatively TRBD1 (6 bases). The CDR3 runs 13 residues. Trimming took 6 bases from V and 0 from J, leaving 9 bases between them. CDR3 loop: CASSNRASYEQYF. CDR3 bases: TGTGCCAGCAGCAACAGGGCCTCCTACGAGCAGTACTTC.

The chain combines TRBV6-5 with TRBJ1-5; 8 nucleotides match TRBD1. This CDR3 spans 13 amino acids. Per the germline V gene, CDR1 is MNHEY and CDR2 is SVGAGI. The J segment lost 6 bases and the V segment lost 5 bases, leaving 3 bases of the junction unmatched. The CDR3 DNA sequence: TGTGCCAGCAGTACTCAGGGGGCTCAGCCCCAGCATTTT. Translated, it gives CASSTQGAQPQHF.

This chain joins TRBV5-5 and TRBJ2-7, with TRBD1 as a possible D gene (6 bases). The CDR3 runs 14 residues. Germline values: CDR1 SGHKS, CDR2 YYEKEE (reference sequence). V was shortened by 4 bases and J by 3 bases, with 14 bases between the two germline ends. The CDR3 region is CASSLGQSYYEQYF. In nucleotides, the CDR3 is TGTGCCAGCAGCCTAGGACAGAGTTACTACGAGCAGTACTTC. Variable domain in full (rest from reference TRBV5-5 and TRBJ2-7): DAGVTQSPTHLIKTRGQQVTLRCSPISGHKSVSWYQQVLGQGPQFIFQYYEKEERGRGNFPDRFSARQFPNYSSELNVNALLLGDSALYLCASSLGQSYYEQYFGPGTRLTVT.

This clone came up once. The chain links TRBV6-6 to TRBJ2-7; tentatively, D is TRBD1 (6 bases). Trimming cost V 7 bases and J 5 bases, with 18 bases left between them. CDR3 length equals 14 residues. The germline V gene has CDR1 MNHNY and CDR2 SVGAGI (reference sequence). CDR3 sequence reads: CASMVQGIADEQYF. The CDR3 DNA follows: TGTGCCAGCATGGTGCAGGGGATAGCCGACGAGCAGTACTTC.

V is TRBV6-5 and J is TRBJ1-5; D gene unclear. CDR1 and CDR2 (germline): MNHEY, SVGAGI. The CDR3 consists of 13 residues. V was clipped by 7 bases and J by 5 bases, with 12 bases between them. CDR3 region: CASINVGDQPQHF. The CDR3, as DNA: TGTGCCAGCATCAACGTGGGAGATCAGCCCCAGCATTTT.

V and J are TRBV29-1 and TRBJ1-1; D might be TRBD1 (5 bases). Germline values: CDR1 SQVTM, CDR2 ANQGSEA. CDR3 length: 11 amino acids. V was pared by 7 bases and J by 5 bases, with 11 bases between. CDR3 amino acids: CSARRGTEAFF. DNA for the CDR3: TGCAGCGCCAGACGGGGGACTGAAGCTTTCTTT.

Only a few counts were recorded for this clone. The rearrangement links TRBV29-1 to TRBJ1-2, with D possibly being TRBD1 (6 bases). There are 13 residues in the CDR3. Germline V lookup: CDR1 SQVTM, CDR2 ANQGSEA. Deletions cut 4 bases from V and 8 bases from J, with 17 bases between. CDR3: CSVAPRRGGGYTF. The CDR3 DNA is TGCAGCGTTGCCCCCCGCCGTGGGGGCGGCTACACCTTC. The entire variable domain, with the rest obtained from reference TRBV29-1 and TRBJ1-2, is as follows: SAVISQKPSRDICQRGTSLTIQCQVDSQVTMMFWYRQQPGQSLTLIATANQGSEATYESGFVIDKFPISRPNLTFSTLTVSNMSPEDSSIYLCSVAPRRGGGYTFGSGTRLTVV.

This rearrangement joins TRBV7-9 to TRBJ2-3, with a tentative D call TRBD1 (8 bases). Germline V gene sequence: CDR1 SEHNR, CDR2 FQNEAQ (reference sequence). Trimming pared 5 bases from V and 3 bases from J, leaving 15 bases between. The CDR3 covers 15 residues. The DNA for the CDR3 is TGTGCCAGCAGCCCAGGACAGGGAGGGACAGATACGCAGTATTTT. Amino acids: CASSPGQGGTDTQYF.